The rows below give T cell receptor beta chains drawn from one sample of a study of shared clonotypes between healthy human individuals. The method was immunoSEQ multiplex PCR; TCRdb's version includes in-frame clones alone and lacks a portion of them. The profile shows approximately 2.4 million clones, approximately 95% of them singletons. The sequenced material came from naive CD4+ T cells sorted from blood. The receptor set was obtained from a man aged 18 to 29 in good health. CDR3s include the opening cysteine and the closing phenylalanine or tryptophan. D genes are given only for firm matches. Not every row has a clone size; where given, it reads once, few, many or a size class.

v_call	j_call	clone_size	d_call	cdr3_nt	cdr3_aa
TRBV6-6	TRBJ2-7	.	.	TGTGCCAGCAGACCTGCTGGGACACCGTCCTACGAGCAGTACTTC	CASRPAGTPSYEQYF
TRBV4-3	TRBJ2-5	.	TRBD2	TGCGCCAGCAGCGGTAGCGGGAGGGATAGAGAGACCCAGTACTTC	CASSGSGRDRETQYF
TRBV2	TRBJ2-3	.	TRBD2	TGTGCCAGCAGTGAAGCATCGGCTAGCGGACTCACGGTAGGCACAGATACGCAGTATTTT	CASSEASASGLTVGTDTQYF
TRBV7-9	TRBJ1-2	once	.	TGTGCCAGCAGCTTCGGACTTGGCAGGGGCGATGGCTACACCTTC	CASSFGLGRGDGYTF
TRBV6-5	TRBJ1-6	few	.	TGTGCCAGCAGTTACTCGGACACGGCCCCGCGTATCCTCCACTTT	CASSYSDTAPRILHF
TRBV10-3	TRBJ2-7	.	.	TGTGCCATCAGTAGAGATTGGGAGCAGTACTTC	CAISRDWEQYF
TRBV11-3	TRBJ2-7	.	TRBD1	TGTGCCAGCAGCTTAGATGGGTTCGACAGGGCCTCCTACGAGCAGTACTTC	CASSLDGFDRASYEQYF
TRBV5-8	TRBJ2-7	.	TRBD2	TGTGCCAGCAGCAACGGACTAGCCTACGAGCAGTACTTC	CASSNGLAYEQYF
TRBV29-1	TRBJ2-5	once	TRBD1	TGCAGCGTTGAAGATATAGGGGGCCCTCGGGAGACCCAGTACTTC	CSVEDIGGPRETQYF
TRBV7-2	TRBJ2-7	.	TRBD2	TGTGCCAGCAGCTTACCGGAGCGGGAGGTCTTCAACGAGCAGTACTTC	CASSLPEREVFNEQYF
TRBV10-3	TRBJ1-4	.	.	TGTGCCATCAGTGACGGATTCGAGGTTGAAAAACTGTTTTTT	CAISDGFEVEKLFF
TRBV14	TRBJ2-7	.	TRBD2	TGTGCCAGCAGCTGGACTAGCGGGATGAAGGACGAGCAGTACTTC	CASSWTSGMKDEQYF
TRBV29-1	TRBJ1-1	once	.	TGCAGCGTGAGGCCGGGGGGGAGTACTGAAGCTTTCTTT	CSVRPGGSTEAFF
TRBV6-1	TRBJ2-6	.	.	TGTGCCAGCAGTGTAGTTCGCAGTGTATCCGGGGCCAACGTCCTGACTTTC	CASSVVRSVSGANVLTF
TRBV18	TRBJ1-2	.	.	TGTGCCAGCTCACAGGGGGACCGGGCGGGCTACACCTTC	CASSQGDRAGYTF
TRBV30	TRBJ1-3	.	TRBD1	TGTGCCTGGGGGACAGTTTACTCTGGAAACACCATATATTTT	CAWGTVYSGNTIYF
TRBV10-1	TRBJ2-7	.	.	TGCGCCAGCAGTGAGCGGAAAGGGGTCAGGAGTCCCTACGAGCAGTACTTC	CASSERKGVRSPYEQYF
TRBV18	TRBJ2-5	.	.	TGTGCCAGCTCACCACTAGCGGACCAAGAGACCCAGTACTTC	CASSPLADQETQYF
TRBV21-1	TRBJ2-7	.	.	TGTGCCAGCAGCAAAGAGGTAGCAGGTATCCACGAGCAGTACTTC	CASSKEVAGIHEQYF
TRBV29-1	TRBJ1-6	.	.	TGCCCGGTGATTTATAATTCACCCCTCCACTTT	CPVIYNSPLHF
TRBV5-6	TRBJ1-2	.	TRBD1	TGTGCCAGCAGCTTAGCGAGCAGGGGGCGAAACTATGGCTACACCTTC	CASSLASRGRNYGYTF
TRBV5-4	TRBJ1-2	.	TRBD1	TGTGCCAGCAGCTTGGATCTACAGGGGGCGGGAGGCTACACCTTC	CASSLDLQGAGGYTF